This T cell receptor (beta chain) was captured in a study of blood T cell repertoires in COVID-19. For the study at large: Acute-phase and convalescent COVID-19 samples originated in the United States, Italy and Spain. In each case, the material was cDNA or gDNA derived from T cells, B-cell-depleted T cells, or PBMCs.

The CDR3 sequence is 19 residues long. V lost 0 bases and J lost 2; bases outside the gene matches: 11. Germline V gene data show CDR1 as LGHNA and CDR2 as YSLEER. Original handling: Estimates of nucleated cell counts were drawn from the amplification of reference gene primers. Clones were read by immunoSEQ multiplex PCR, and TCRdb kept only the in-frame ones, dropping some. V, J and clone size derive from that table, while D and trimming were established from the DNA sequence. The sample consists of over 200,000 clones, 80% of them appearing once. The chain joins TRBV4-3 to TRBJ2-2; 8 nucleotides line up with TRBD1. The origin of this receptor is a human donor in a cohort sampled during active COVID-19. Sample: peripheral blood. CDR3 in DNA: TGCGCCAGCAGCCAAGATAGGGCAGGGGGCTTTGGAAACACCGGGGAGCTGTTTTTT. Protein: CASSQDRAGGFGNTGELFF.